The 8 T cell receptor beta chains below come from one sample, sequenced in a study of T cell repertoires in cytomegalovirus infection. TCRdb ran MiXCR on the reads and lists one entry per CDR3 protein. The profile covers about 920,000 distinct CDR3 sequences, with 31% appearing a single time and about an eighth taken by the ten largest. For these receptors, no antigen is known. This material consisted of cultured CD8+ T cells from PBMCs, taken from culture after CMV antigen stimulation. The receptors stem from a human donor in good health (CMV status not recorded). Some clones in this sample may be carry-over from other donors' samples.

This clonotype appeared a few times. The genes are TRBV5-4 and TRBJ2-2, with 7 bases lining up with TRBD2. Germline V gene sequence: CDR1 SGHNT, CDR2 YYREEE (reference sequence). V shed 6 bases, J shed 0 bases, and the junction held 8 bases outside the gene matches. The CDR3 length is 16 residues. CDR3 sequence (DNA): TGTGCCAGCATCAAGACGGCGGGGGCGAACACCGGGGAGCTGTTTTTT. Its translation is CASIKTAGANTGELFF. Complete variable domain (other parts from reference TRBV5-4 and TRBJ2-2): ETGVTQSPTHLIKTRGQQVTLRCSSQSGHNTVSWYQQALGQGPQFIFQYYREEENGRGNFPPRFSGLQFPNYSSELNVNALELDDSALYLCASIKTAGANTGELFFGEGSRLTVL.

This clonotype showed up many times. The chain couples TRBV7-6 to TRBJ2-7, with D hard to call. The CDR3 contains 13 residues. The germline V and J ends were trimmed by 6 bases and 0 bases, with 9 bases remaining between them. Germline V gives CDR1 SGHVS, CDR2 FNYEAQ. The CDR3, as DNA: TGTGCCAGCAGTCAAACTCCCTCCTACGAGCAGTACTTC. Translation gives CASSQTPSYEQYF.

A few counts support this clonotype. V gene TRBV19 combines with J gene TRBJ1-1; the match to TRBD1 covers 7 bases. V lost 5 bases to trimming and J lost 1 base; unmatched junction nucleotides: 7. From germline, CDR1 is LNHDA and CDR2 SQIVND (reference sequence). The CDR3 has 15 residues. In nucleotides, the CDR3 is TGTGCCAGTAGTTTGGGGGACAGAAGGAACACTGAAGCTTTCTTT. Translation gives CASSLGDRRNTEAFF.

The chain is built from TRBV7-9 and TRBJ2-1; D call uncertain. Germline V gene lookup returns CDR1 SEHNR and CDR2 FQNEAQ (reference sequence). Trimming stripped 3 bases from V and 8 bases from J, with 14 bases between. This CDR3 has 14 residues. CDR3 coding DNA: TGTGCCAGCAGCTTTGAGAAATTCCAGGATGAGCAGTTCTTC. Its protein is CASSFEKFQDEQFF.

The V gene is TRBV5-6, the J gene TRBJ2-3; 11 bases match TRBD1. This CDR3 is built from 15 residues. The V segment lost 4 bases and the J segment 5 bases; nucleotides outside the gene matches: 6. Germline V gene data show CDR1 as SGHDT and CDR2 as YYEEEE. In DNA, the CDR3 is TGTGCCAGCAGCGGCCGGACAGGGGGCTTAGATACGCAGTATTTT. This translates into CASSGRTGGLDTQYF.

This clonotype was observed a few times. This chain joins TRBV27 and TRBJ2-1; 11 positions agree with TRBD2. Per germline, CDR1 MNHEY and CDR2 SMNVEV (reference sequence). V trimming: 6 bases; J trimming: 7 bases; junction bases outside the gene matches: 8. CDR3 length equals 15 residues. DNA of the CDR3: TGTGCCAGCAGCATTAGCGGGGGGGCAGGGAATGAGCAGTTCTTC. This gives the protein CASSISGGAGNEQFF.

CDR3 DNA: TGCGCCAGCAGCCCCGGGGTTTGGAGCGAAGGCTACACCTTC. It translates to CASSPGVWSEGYTF. V and J are TRBV5-1 and TRBJ1-2; D call uncertain. Germline lookup yields CDR1 SGHRS and CDR2 YFSETQ. Trimming pared 4 bases from V and 8 bases from J, leaving 18 bases between. The CDR3 is 14 amino acids.

This clonotype has at least ten counts. The CDR3 protein is CASSTPRTGGSEKLFF. As DNA, the CDR3 is TGTGCCAGCAGCACTCCGCGGACAGGGGGGAGTGAAAAACTGTTTTTT. The J gene is TRBJ1-4, the V gene TRBV7-9; 10 bases are shared with TRBD1. The J segment lost 7 bases and the V segment lost 5 bases, leaving 10 bases of the junction unmatched. CDR3 length: 16 amino acids. CDR1 is SEHNR, CDR2 FQNEAQ, per germline (reference sequence).